A selection of T cell receptor beta chains follows, all from one sample in a study of blood T cell repertoires in COVID-19. Some clones are missing from TCRdb's copy, which holds only in-frame ones; the method was immunoSEQ multiplex PCR. This repertoire shows about 87,000 clones, around four fifths found once; its top ten account for roughly 2.1%. The sequencing sample was made of peripheral blood. Receptors originate from a woman in her seventies with acute or convalescent COVID-19. Each CDR3 is given with its conserved first and last residue. A D gene is named only where the DNA matches it firmly.

TRBV19,TRBJ2-5,-,CASSISGESETQYF,TGTGCCAGTAGTATATCAGGGGAGAGTGAGACCCAGTACTTC
TRBV28,TRBJ2-2,TRBD1,CASSLRDRRNTGELFF,TGTGCCAGCAGTTTAAGGGACAGGCGGAACACCGGGGAGCTGTTTTTT
TRBV19,TRBJ1-4,-,CASSIMGDAEKLFF,TGTGCCAGTAGTATAATGGGAGACGCTGAAAAACTGTTTTTT
TRBV3-1/TRBV3-2,TRBJ2-2,TRBD2,CASSSLAENTGELFF,TGTGCCAGCAGCTCACTAGCGGAGAACACCGGGGAGCTGTTTTTT
TRBV3-1/TRBV3-2,TRBJ1-4,-,CASSQTGTTNEKLFF,TGTGCCAGCAGCCAAACAGGAACAACTAATGAAAAACTGTTTTTT
TRBV14,TRBJ1-1,-,CASSSTRDLNTEAFF,TGTGCCAGCAGCTCAACCAGGGATTTGAACACTGAAGCTTTCTTT
TRBV28,TRBJ1-5,-,CASSSDSNQPQHF,TGTGCCAGCAGTTCAGATAGCAATCAGCCCCAGCATTTT
TRBV7-9,TRBJ1-1,-,CASSLSGRTEAFF,TGTGCCAGCAGCTTATCAGGGCGCACTGAAGCTTTCTTT
TRBV19,TRBJ1-3,-,CASSIFRYSGNTIYF,TGTGCCAGTAGTATCTTCAGATACTCTGGAAACACCATATATTTT
TRBV18,TRBJ1-1,-,CASSPQGDGSTEAFF,TGTGCCAGCTCACCACAGGGAGACGGGAGCACTGAAGCTTTCTTT
TRBV6-1,TRBJ2-5,-,CASSEAVPGLGAEETQYF,TGTGCCAGCAGTGAAGCTGTTCCGGGACTCGGAGCGGAAGAGACCCAGTACTTC
TRBV2,TRBJ2-5,-,CASSANRGTQETQYF,TGTGCCAGCAGTGCCAACCGGGGAACCCAAGAGACCCAGTACTTC
TRBV29-1,TRBJ1-2,TRBD1,CSVAGTGNRYGYTF,TGCAGCGTCGCCGGGACAGGGAATCGCTATGGCTACACCTTC
TRBV20-1,TRBJ1-1,-,CSARLVPEAFF,TGCAGTGCTAGACTTGTCCCTGAAGCTTTCTTT
TRBV7-2,TRBJ1-1,-,CASSLDRNTEAFF,TGTGCCAGCAGCTTGGACAGAAACACTGAAGCTTTCTTT
TRBV19,TRBJ1-2,-,CASSGRQEDGYTF,TGTGCCAGTAGTGGGCGACAGGAGGATGGCTACACCTTC